These T cell receptor beta chains were read from a single sample in a study of metastatic and nonmetastatic thyroid tumors. TCRdb reanalyzed the PCR reads via MiXCR. The sample includes approximately 31,000 clones, 25% to 35% of them seen just once. The sequencing input was blood. These receptors came from a female donor with papillary thyroid cancer or a benign thyroid nodule (not recorded which). Some clones in this sample may be carry-over from other donors' samples. Both conserved end residues are part of each CDR3.

v_call cdr3_aa
TRBV4-1 CASSHLGLASTDTQYF
TRBV5-6 CASSVGHMGPAGELFF
TRBV11-2 CASSWTRELDTQYF
TRBV27 CASRELTSYEQYF
TRBV5-8 CASSLLLAGGPSYNEQFF
TRBV12-3/TRBV12-4 CASSEGQPPNEKLFF
TRBV9 CASSVTGQQNTEAFF
TRBV28 CASSRLAGGNEQFF
TRBV28 CASSLDPQSSYEQYF
TRBV10-3 CAISAGDVFSYEQYF
TRBV9 CASSTPGLAGGEQYF
TRBV6-1 CASSEDGFQETQYF
TRBV7-3 CASSISGRPNTEAFF